What follows are 18 T cell receptor beta chains derived from one specimen sequenced in a study of blood T cell repertoires in COVID-19 (dated by TCRdb to the early 2020s). Preparation of the library involved the immunoSEQ multiplex PCR assay. TCRdb took this table from immuneACCESS and kept in-frame rearrangements with V and J called. Such tables lack part of the clones; where checked against another copy, unresolved V genes explain under half of the gap, and the rest is unexplained. The sample records over 250,000 clones, 91% of which are singletons. Of the sample, under 3% falls within the top ten clones. The sample consisted of peripheral blood. The receptor set was obtained from a person aged 18-29 years with COVID-19, enrolled during active disease.

This chain uses TRBV14 with TRBJ1-3, with D tentatively TRBD1 (6 bases). The CDR3 length is 12 residues. Trimming removed 3 bases at V and 9 bases at J, with 9 bases between. CDR1 and CDR2 (germline): SGHDN, FVKESK. In nucleotides, the CDR3 is TGTGCCAGCAGCCACAACAGGGTCACCATATATTTT. This sequence encodes CASSHNRVTIYF.

This clone was detected once. The chain links TRBV6-5 to TRBJ1-5; D is perhaps TRBD1 (5 bases). Between the trimmed V and J ends, which lost 4 bases and 6 bases, there was a span of 10 bases. CDR1 is MNHEY, CDR2 SVGAGI, per germline. This CDR3 has 13 residues. This CDR3 is CASSSGVAQPQHF. In DNA form, the CDR3 reads TGTGCCAGCAGTTCGGGGGTGGCTCAGCCCCAGCATTTT.

The chain uses TRBV6-5 and TRBJ1-6; D call uncertain. V lost 6 bases, J lost 6 bases, and 9 bases lay in between. Germline CDR1 MNHEY, CDR2 SVGAGI. There are 13 residues in the CDR3. The CDR3 coding sequence is TGTGCCAGCAGAAGCGTAGTTAATTCACCCCTCCACTTT. Protein product: CASRSVVNSPLHF.

The rearrangement joins TRBV29-1 to TRBJ1-1; D is unresolved. Trimming left V 4 bases short and J 1 base short, with 10 bases between. Germline V CDR1 and CDR2: SQVTM, ANQGSEA. The CDR3 loop spans 13 amino acids. CDR3 DNA sequence: TGCAGCGTTGGAGCTCAGGAGAACACTGAAGCTTTCTTT. It translates to CSVGAQENTEAFF. Using reference TRBV29-1 and TRBJ1-1 for the parts outside the CDR3, the full variable domain is SAVISQKPSRDICQRGTSLTIQCQVDSQVTMMFWYRQQPGQSLTLIATANQGSEATYESGFVIDKFPISRPNLTFSTLTVSNMSPEDSSIYLCSVGAQENTEAFFGQGTRLTVV.

The rearrangement links TRBV7-9 to TRBJ2-5; tentative D call: TRBD1 (6 bases). The V gene's germline CDR1 is SEHNR and CDR2 FQNEAQ (reference sequence). The CDR3 contains 14 residues. Trimming took off 5 bases at V and 2 bases at J, with 12 bases between the two ends. The CDR3 region is CASSPRDIQETQYF. The CDR3 region has the DNA TGTGCCAGCAGCCCCCGGGACATTCAAGAGACCCAGTACTTC.

V and J are TRBV6-5 and TRBJ1-2; D is undetermined. Trimming pared 2 bases from V and 4 bases from J, leaving 11 bases between. The CDR3 loop spans 14 amino acids. Germline CDR1 and CDR2: MNHEY and SVGAGI. CDR3 protein: CASSYGARSYGYTF. In nucleotides, the CDR3 is TGTGCCAGCAGTTACGGAGCACGGAGCTATGGCTACACCTTC.

The chain is built from TRBV5-5 and TRBJ1-1; 11 nucleotides agree with TRBD1. Trimming took 4 bases from V and 0 from J; bases not matched to a gene: 8. Germline loops: CDR1 SGHKS, CDR2 YYEKEE (reference sequence). The CDR3 extends over 17 amino acids. The CDR3 bases are TGTGCCAGCAGCCCCAGGACAGGGGGCTTCATGAACACTGAAGCTTTCTTT. Protein: CASSPRTGGFMNTEAFF.

In its sample, this clone was seen once. This chain uses TRBV3-1 (or the pseudogene TRBV3-2) with TRBJ2-2, with TRBD2 identical over 9 bases. Germline-derived CDR1 and CDR2 are LGHDT and YNNKEL (reference sequence). The CDR3 sequence is 18 residues long. The V gene end was trimmed by 2 bases and the J gene end by 5 bases; junction bases not matched to a gene: 12. CDR3 DNA sequence: TGTGCCAGCAGCCAAACCAAATGGGTAGCGGGAGCTACCGGGGAGCTGTTTTTT. Protein: CASSQTKWVAGATGELFF.

V is TRBV28 and J is TRBJ2-3; 8 positions agree with TRBD1. J was trimmed by 2 bases and V by 5 bases; bases with no gene match: 3. The CDR3 consists of 14 residues. CDR1 is MDHEN, CDR2 SYDVKM, per germline. The CDR3 sequence: CASSTDRVTDTQYF. CDR3 nucleotides: TGTGCCAGCAGTACGGACAGGGTCACAGATACGCAGTATTTT.

V usage is TRBV11-2 and J usage is TRBJ2-7; 9 bases fit TRBD2. The CDR3 extends over 14 amino acids. Trimming cost V 3 bases and J 2 bases; bases outside gene matches: 2. Germline values: CDR1 SGHAT, CDR2 FQNNGV. CDR3 in DNA: TGTGCCAGCAGCTTTGCTAGCGGGACCTACGAGCAGTACTTC. It encodes CASSFASGTYEQYF.

The chain combines TRBV6-1 with TRBJ1-5; D possibly corresponds to TRBD1 (6 bases). The germline CDR1 and CDR2 sequences are MNHNS and SASEGT. The CDR3 runs 18 residues. V gave up 3 bases and J gave up 5 bases, with 23 bases separating them. The CDR3 bases are TGTGCCAGCAGTGAGTGGGGAACGTGGGGGGGCGCAGATCAGCCCCAGCATTTT. Its protein is CASSEWGTWGGADQPQHF.

The CDR3: CASSESWSAYNSPLHF. The CDR3 bases are TGTGCCAGCAGTGAATCCTGGTCGGCCTATAATTCACCCCTCCACTTT. This chain uses TRBV25-1 with TRBJ1-6; D not certain. Germline loops: CDR1 MGHDK, CDR2 SYGVNS. CDR3 length: 16 amino acids. Deletions cut 1 base from V and 2 bases from J, with 9 bases between.

This clone has a single count. The chain links TRBV5-1 to TRBJ2-7; D gene unclear. This CDR3 has 11 amino acids. Germline-derived CDR1 and CDR2 are SGHRS and YFSETQ. The V and J ends lost 3 bases and 4 bases respectively, with 5 bases between them. This chain's CDR3 is CASSSLYEQYF. The CDR3 region has the DNA TGCGCCAGCAGCTCCCTATACGAGCAGTACTTC.

The CDR3 spells CASSEGLAGVIHEQYF. The CDR3 DNA reads TGTGCCAGCAGCGAGGGACTAGCGGGAGTAATCCACGAGCAGTACTTC. The chain recombines TRBV9 with TRBJ2-7, with TRBD2 matching over 14 bases. The CDR3 spans 16 residues. J was trimmed by 5 bases and V by 3 bases; bases with no gene match: 7. Germline V lookup: CDR1 SGDLS, CDR2 YYNGEE.

The chain carries TRBV7-8 and TRBJ2-7; D perhaps matches TRBD2 (5 bases). This CDR3 spans 15 amino acids. Per the germline V gene, CDR1 is SGHVS and CDR2 is FQNEAQ. Trimming shortened V by 1 base and J by 4 bases, and 14 bases separated the two germline ends. In DNA form, the CDR3 reads TGTGCCAGCAGCTTAGGGTCATTAGCGCGTTACGAGCAGTACTTC. It translates to CASSLGSLARYEQYF.

The chain uses TRBV6-5 and TRBJ1-5, with unresolved D. V was cut by 5 bases and J by 0 bases, with 8 bases left in between. Germline CDR1 and CDR2: MNHEY and SVGAGI. The CDR3 is 14 amino acids. The DNA of the CDR3 is TGTGCCAGCAGTACGGGGTATAGCAATCAGCCCCAGCATTTT. Translated, it gives CASSTGYSNQPQHF.

This chain connects TRBV5-6 to TRBJ2-5; weak D call: TRBD1 (6 bases). Trimming cost V 5 bases and J 3 bases, with 11 bases left between them. CDR1 is SGHDT and CDR2 is YYEEEE in the germline V gene. The CDR3 totals 13 residues. The chain's CDR3 is CASRGAFEETQYF. The CDR3 DNA sequence: TGTGCCAGCAGGGGGGCGTTCGAAGAGACCCAGTACTTC.

The J gene is TRBJ2-3, the V gene TRBV10-2; D is possibly TRBD2 (5 bases). Looked up from germline, CDR1 is WSHSY and CDR2 is SAAADI. This CDR3 is 15 amino acids long. Trimming took off 6 bases at V and 2 bases at J, with 15 bases between the two ends. CDR3 in DNA: TGCGCCAGCAGGGACCTAGCCCACCCCACAGATACGCAGTATTTT. Translation: CASRDLAHPTDTQYF.